The 19 T cell receptor beta chains below all came from one sample that was sequenced in a study of CXCR3-negative and CXCR3-positive naive CD8 T cells. Libraries of TRB cDNA were made by 5' RACE and carried UMIs. TCRdb reanalyzed the 5' RACE reads, giving one entry per CDR3 protein sequence and no DNA. The sample has around 140,000 distinct CDR3 sequences. Material: naive CXCR3- CD8+ T cells from blood. Subset of the sample: CD45RO-CCR7+CD27+CD95- naive CD8+ T cells lacking CXCR3 (TNR3-). All receptors come from a human donor in good health. Some clones in this sample may be carry-over from other donors' samples.

The CDR3 loop reads CSVAGPASREQYF. The V gene is TRBV29-1, the J gene TRBJ2-7; the D gene TCRdb calls, TRBD2, cannot be checked with no DNA. Germline values: CDR1 SQVTM, CDR2 ANQGSEA. CDR3 length equals 13 residues.

V usage is TRBV7-9 and J usage is TRBJ2-7; TCRdb lists TRBD1, though no DNA is available to test this call. The CDR3 contains 18 residues. Germline V gene sequence: CDR1 SEHNR, CDR2 FQNEAQ (reference sequence). CDR3 amino acids: CASSPIGDGQGGTYEQYF.

The chain uses TRBV6-1 and TRBJ2-3; the TCRdb call, TRBD2, lacks DNA for checking. In germline, CDR1 is MNHNS, CDR2 SASEGT. The CDR3 is made up of 16 amino acids. The CDR3 sequence: CASTRRTSYFTDTQYF.

The chain carries TRBV28 and TRBJ2-7; TCRdb indicates TRBD1, and absent DNA this call remains unverified. Germline V gene data show CDR1 as MDHEN and CDR2 as SYDVKM. The CDR3 loop spans 15 amino acids. The CDR3 region is CASSLSPTGTYEQYF.

V is TRBV5-1 and J is TRBJ1-4. Germline CDR1 is SGHRS and CDR2 is YFSETQ. This CDR3 spans 12 amino acids. CDR3 region: CASRGYNEKLFF. The complete variable domain, with remaining parts taken from reference TRBV5-1 and TRBJ1-4, reads KAGVTQTPRYLIKTRGQQVTLSCSPISGHRSVSWYQQTPGQGLQFLFEYFSETQRNKGNFPGRFSGRQFSNSRSEMNVSTLELGDSALYLCASRGYNEKLFFGSGTQLSVL.

The J gene is TRBJ2-1, the V gene TRBV9; TCRdb selects TRBD2, and the lack of DNA leaves this call unchecked. CDR3 length: 15 amino acids. CDR1 is SGDLS and CDR2 is YYNGEE in the germline V gene. CDR3 sequence reads: CASSVDGSVENEQFF.

The chain uses TRBV29-1 and TRBJ2-7; lacking DNA, the TRBD2 call made by TCRdb goes unchecked. This CDR3 is 13 amino acids long. Germline V gives CDR1 SQVTM, CDR2 ANQGSEA. The CDR3 spells CSVEAGLNYEQYF.

The rearrangement links TRBV5-1 to TRBJ2-7; absent DNA, TCRdb's TRBD2 call cannot be checked. CDR1 and CDR2 (germline): SGHRS, YFSETQ. CDR3 length equals 13 residues. The chain's CDR3 is CASSLERDHEQYF. Full variable domain (remainder filled in from reference TRBV5-1 and TRBJ2-7): KAGVTQTPRYLIKTRGQQVTLSCSPISGHRSVSWYQQTPGQGLQFLFEYFSETQRNKGNFPGRFSGRQFSNSRSEMNVSTLELGDSALYLCASSLERDHEQYFGPGTRLTVT.

CDR3: CASSLLTGRVTQYF. The chain carries TRBV28 and TRBJ2-5; no DNA is available, so the TRBD1 call from TCRdb remains unchecked. Germline assignment: CDR1 MDHEN and CDR2 SYDVKM. CDR3 size: 14 residues.

This sequence joins TRBV7-6 and TRBJ2-1. Germline V gene lookup returns CDR1 SGHVS and CDR2 FNYEAQ. The CDR3 runs 13 residues. The CDR3 protein is CASSLGHYNEQFF.

This chain links TRBV29-1 with TRBJ2-7; TCRdb names TRBD2, which stays unverified in the absence of DNA. The CDR3 extends over 13 amino acids. Germline-derived CDR1 and CDR2 are SQVTM and ANQGSEA. Here the CDR3 reads CSVEASGAYEQYF.

The CDR3 here is CASSLTSYNSPLHF. This sequence joins TRBV7-2 and TRBJ1-6. The germline CDR1 and CDR2 sequences are SGHTA and FQGNSA. The CDR3 runs 14 residues.

V gene TRBV7-9 combines with J gene TRBJ1-1; checking the TCRdb D call of TRBD1 is not possible without DNA. The CDR3 is made up of 14 amino acids. Germline assignment: CDR1 SEHNR and CDR2 FQNEAQ (reference sequence). The CDR3 sequence is CASSPMGANTEAFF. Full variable domain (missing parts from reference TRBV7-9 and TRBJ1-1): DTGVSQNPRHKITKRGQNVTFRCDPISEHNRLYWYRQTLGQGPEFLTYFQNEAQLEKSRLLSDRFSAERPKGSFSTLEIQRTEQGDSAMYLCASSPMGANTEAFFGQGTRLTVV.

This chain uses TRBV13 with TRBJ2-3; TCRdb's D call, TRBD1, is unchecked because there is no DNA. CDR1 is PRHDT, CDR2 FYEKMQ, per germline (reference sequence). The CDR3 is made up of 16 amino acids. CDR3 loop: CASETQEASNTDTQYF.

V gene TRBV20-1 combines with J gene TRBJ1-5; checking the TCRdb D call of TRBD1 is not possible without DNA. The CDR3 totals 17 residues. Looked up from germline, CDR1 is DFQATT and CDR2 is SNEGSKA (reference sequence). This CDR3 is CSARVKVPGEINQPQHF.

The rearrangement uses TRBV5-1 and TRBJ2-1; the TRBD1 assignment by TCRdb is unverifiable without DNA. Germline-derived CDR1 and CDR2 are SGHRS and YFSETQ. This CDR3 has 16 amino acids. CDR3 residues: CASSLEDGGVKDEQFF.

The V call is TRBV15, the J call TRBJ2-5; the D call of TRBD1 rests on TCRdb alone, since no DNA is present to check it. The CDR3 is 15 residues long. Germline-derived CDR1 and CDR2 are LNHNV and YYDKDF (reference sequence). The CDR3 sequence is CATSRDPGQLETQYF.

The V and J genes are TRBV30 and TRBJ2-2; the TRBD2 assignment by TCRdb is unverifiable without DNA. The CDR3 extends over 18 amino acids. Germline loops: CDR1 GTSNPN, CDR2 SVGIG (reference sequence). The CDR3 reads CAWRHRGERALNTGELFF.

This chain joins TRBV29-1 and TRBJ1-2; TCRdb's D gene call, TRBD1, goes unchecked for lack of DNA. This CDR3 contains 12 residues. Germline lookup yields CDR1 SQVTM and CDR2 ANQGSEA. CDR3: CSSEGAGGGYTF.